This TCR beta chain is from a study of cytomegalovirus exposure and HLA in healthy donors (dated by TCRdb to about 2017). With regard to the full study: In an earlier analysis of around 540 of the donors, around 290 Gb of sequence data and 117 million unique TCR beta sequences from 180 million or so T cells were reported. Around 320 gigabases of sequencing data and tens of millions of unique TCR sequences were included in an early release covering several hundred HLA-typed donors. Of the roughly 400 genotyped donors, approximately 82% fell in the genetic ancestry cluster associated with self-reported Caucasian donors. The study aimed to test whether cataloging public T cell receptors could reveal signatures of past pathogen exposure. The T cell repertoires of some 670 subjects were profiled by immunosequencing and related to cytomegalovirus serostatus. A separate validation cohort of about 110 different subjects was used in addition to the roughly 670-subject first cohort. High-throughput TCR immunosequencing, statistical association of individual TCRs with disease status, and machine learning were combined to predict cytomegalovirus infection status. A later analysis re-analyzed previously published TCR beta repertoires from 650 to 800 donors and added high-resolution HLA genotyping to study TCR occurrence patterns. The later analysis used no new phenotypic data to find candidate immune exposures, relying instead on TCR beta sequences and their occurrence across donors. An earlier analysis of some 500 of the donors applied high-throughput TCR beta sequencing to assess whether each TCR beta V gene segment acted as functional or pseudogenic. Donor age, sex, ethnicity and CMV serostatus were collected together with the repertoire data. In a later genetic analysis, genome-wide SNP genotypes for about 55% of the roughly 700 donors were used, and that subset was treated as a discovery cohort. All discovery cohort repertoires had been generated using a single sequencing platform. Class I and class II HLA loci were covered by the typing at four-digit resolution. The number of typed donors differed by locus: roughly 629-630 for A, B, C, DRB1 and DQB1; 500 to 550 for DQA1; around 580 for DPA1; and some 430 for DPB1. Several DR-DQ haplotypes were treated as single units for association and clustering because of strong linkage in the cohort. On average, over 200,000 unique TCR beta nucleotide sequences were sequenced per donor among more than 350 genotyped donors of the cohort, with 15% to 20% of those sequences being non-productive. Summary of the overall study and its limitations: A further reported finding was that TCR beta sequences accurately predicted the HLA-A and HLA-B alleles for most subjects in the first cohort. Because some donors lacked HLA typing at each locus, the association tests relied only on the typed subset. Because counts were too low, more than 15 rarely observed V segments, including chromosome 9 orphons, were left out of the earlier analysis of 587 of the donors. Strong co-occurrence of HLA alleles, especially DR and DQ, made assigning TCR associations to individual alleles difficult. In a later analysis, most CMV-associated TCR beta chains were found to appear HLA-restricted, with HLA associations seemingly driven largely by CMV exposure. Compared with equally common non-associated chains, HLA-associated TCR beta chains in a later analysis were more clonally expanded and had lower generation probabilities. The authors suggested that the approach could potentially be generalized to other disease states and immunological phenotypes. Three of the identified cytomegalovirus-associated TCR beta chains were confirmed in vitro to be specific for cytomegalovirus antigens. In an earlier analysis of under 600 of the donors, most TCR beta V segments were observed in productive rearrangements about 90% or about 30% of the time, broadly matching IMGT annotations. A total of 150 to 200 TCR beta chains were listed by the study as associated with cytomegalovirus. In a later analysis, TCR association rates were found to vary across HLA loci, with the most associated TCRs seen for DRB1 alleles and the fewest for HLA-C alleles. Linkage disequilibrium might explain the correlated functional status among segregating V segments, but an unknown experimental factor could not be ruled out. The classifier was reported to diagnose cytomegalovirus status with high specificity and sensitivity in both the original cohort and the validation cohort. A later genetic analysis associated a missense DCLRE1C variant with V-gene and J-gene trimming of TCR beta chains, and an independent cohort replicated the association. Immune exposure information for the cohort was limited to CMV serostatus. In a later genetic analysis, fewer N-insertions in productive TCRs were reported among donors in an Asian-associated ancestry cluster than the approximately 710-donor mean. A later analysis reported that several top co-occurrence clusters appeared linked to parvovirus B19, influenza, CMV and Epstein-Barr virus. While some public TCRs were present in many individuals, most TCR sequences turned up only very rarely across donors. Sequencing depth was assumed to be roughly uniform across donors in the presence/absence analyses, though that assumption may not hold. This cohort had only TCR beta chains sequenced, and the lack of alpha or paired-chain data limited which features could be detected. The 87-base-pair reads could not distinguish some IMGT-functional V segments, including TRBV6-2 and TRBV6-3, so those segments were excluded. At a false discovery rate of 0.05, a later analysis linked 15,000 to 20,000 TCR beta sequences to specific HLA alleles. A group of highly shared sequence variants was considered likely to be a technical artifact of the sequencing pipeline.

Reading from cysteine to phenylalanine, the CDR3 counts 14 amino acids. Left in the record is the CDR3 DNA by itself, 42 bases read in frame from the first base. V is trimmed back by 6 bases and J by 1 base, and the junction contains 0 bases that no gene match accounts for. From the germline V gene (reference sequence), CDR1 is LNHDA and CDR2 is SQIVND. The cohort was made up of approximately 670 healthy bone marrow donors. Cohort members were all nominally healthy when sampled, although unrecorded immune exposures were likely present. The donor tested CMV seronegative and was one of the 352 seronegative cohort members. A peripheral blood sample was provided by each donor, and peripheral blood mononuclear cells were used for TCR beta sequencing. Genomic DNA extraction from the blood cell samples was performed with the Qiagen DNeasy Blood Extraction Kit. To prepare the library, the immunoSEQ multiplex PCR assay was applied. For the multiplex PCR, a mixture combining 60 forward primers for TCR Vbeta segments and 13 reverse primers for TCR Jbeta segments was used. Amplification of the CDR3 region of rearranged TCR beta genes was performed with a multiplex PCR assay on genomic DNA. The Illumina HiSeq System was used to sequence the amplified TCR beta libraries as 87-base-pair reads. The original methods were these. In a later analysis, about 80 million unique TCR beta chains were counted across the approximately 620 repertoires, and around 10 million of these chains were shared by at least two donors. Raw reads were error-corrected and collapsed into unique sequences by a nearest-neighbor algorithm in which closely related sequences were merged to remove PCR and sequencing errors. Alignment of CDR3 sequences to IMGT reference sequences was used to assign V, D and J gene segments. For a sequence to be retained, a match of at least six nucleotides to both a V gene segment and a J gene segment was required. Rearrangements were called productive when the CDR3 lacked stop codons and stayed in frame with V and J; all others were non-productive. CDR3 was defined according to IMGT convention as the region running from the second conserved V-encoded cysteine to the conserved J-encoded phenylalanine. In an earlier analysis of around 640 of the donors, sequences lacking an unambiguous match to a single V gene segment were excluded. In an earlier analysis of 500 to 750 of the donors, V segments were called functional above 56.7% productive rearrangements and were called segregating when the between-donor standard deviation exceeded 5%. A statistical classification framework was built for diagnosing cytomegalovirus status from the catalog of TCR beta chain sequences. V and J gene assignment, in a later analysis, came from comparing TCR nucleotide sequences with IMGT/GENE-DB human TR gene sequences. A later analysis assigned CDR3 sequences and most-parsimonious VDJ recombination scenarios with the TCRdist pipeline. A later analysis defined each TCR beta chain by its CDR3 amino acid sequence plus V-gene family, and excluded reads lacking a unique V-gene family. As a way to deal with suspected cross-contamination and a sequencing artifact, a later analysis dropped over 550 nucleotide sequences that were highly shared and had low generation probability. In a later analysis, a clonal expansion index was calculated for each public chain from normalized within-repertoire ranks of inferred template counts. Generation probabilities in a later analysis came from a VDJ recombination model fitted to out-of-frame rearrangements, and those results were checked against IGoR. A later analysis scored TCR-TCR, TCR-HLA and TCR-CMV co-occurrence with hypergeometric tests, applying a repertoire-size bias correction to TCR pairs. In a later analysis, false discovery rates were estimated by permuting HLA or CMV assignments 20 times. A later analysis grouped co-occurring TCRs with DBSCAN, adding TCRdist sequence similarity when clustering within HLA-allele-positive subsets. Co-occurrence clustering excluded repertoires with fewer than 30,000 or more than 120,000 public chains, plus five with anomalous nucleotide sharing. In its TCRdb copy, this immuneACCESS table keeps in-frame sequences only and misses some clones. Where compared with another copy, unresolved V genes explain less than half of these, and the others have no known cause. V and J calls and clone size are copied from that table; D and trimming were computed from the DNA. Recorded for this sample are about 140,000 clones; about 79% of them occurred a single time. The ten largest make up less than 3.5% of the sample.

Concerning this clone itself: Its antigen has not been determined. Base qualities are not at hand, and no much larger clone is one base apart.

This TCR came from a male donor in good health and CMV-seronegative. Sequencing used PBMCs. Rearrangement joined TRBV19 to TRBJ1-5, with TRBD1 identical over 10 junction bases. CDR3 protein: CASRGQGSNQPQHF. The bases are TGTGCCAGTAGGGGACAGGGGAGCAATCAGCCCCAGCATTTT.